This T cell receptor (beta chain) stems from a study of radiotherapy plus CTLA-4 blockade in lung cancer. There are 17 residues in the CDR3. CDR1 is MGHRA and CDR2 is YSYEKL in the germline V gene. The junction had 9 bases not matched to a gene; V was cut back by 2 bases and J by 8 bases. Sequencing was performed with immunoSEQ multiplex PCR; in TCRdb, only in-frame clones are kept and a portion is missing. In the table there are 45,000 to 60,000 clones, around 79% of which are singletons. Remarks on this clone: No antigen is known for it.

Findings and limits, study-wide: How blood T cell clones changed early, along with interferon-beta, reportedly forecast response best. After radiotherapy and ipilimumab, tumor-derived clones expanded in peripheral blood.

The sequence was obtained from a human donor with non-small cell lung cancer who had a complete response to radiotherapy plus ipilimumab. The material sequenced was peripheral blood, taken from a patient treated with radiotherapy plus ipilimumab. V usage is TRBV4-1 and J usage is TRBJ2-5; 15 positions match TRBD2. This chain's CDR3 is CASSQLRTSGRGSTQYF. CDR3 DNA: TGCGCCAGCAGCCAACTCAGGACTAGCGGGAGGGGTTCCACCCAGTACTTC.